This TCR beta chain came from a study of human T cells and chemical hapten exposure. Study details: Alopecia areata, totalis or universalis affected patients who were mostly female.

In its sample, this clonotype was seen a few times. Its antigen is still unknown. Whole-study findings and limits: Significantly more large CDR3 similarity clusters were formed by expanded TCRs than by controls.

Specified time point: patch test 3, about 24 weeks after DPC sensitization. Treatment noted: therapeutic diphenylcyclopropenone sensitization with weekly scalp DPC. The germline V gene encodes CDR1 LNHDA and CDR2 SQIVND (reference sequence). The V gene end was trimmed by 6 bases and the J gene end by 8 bases; junction bases not matched to a gene: 12. CDR3 size: 15 residues. Each CDR3 protein gets one entry after TCRdb re-called the RACE reads with MiXCR. There are 97,000 or so distinct CDR3 sequences in the sample; about 28% occur only once, and around 10% lies in the top ten. The source of this sequence is a man aged 35-49 years with alopecia areata. Some clones in this sample may be carry-over from other donors' samples. The J gene is TRBJ2-1, the V gene TRBV19; 8 bases fit TRBD2. Specimen: whole blood, collected in connection with sensitization to the hapten diphenylcyclopropenone (DPC). This CDR3 is CASRLAGPRGDEQFF. The CDR3 bases are TGTGCCAGTAGATTAGCGGGACCCCGTGGCGATGAGCAGTTCTTC. Drawing the rest from reference TRBV19 and TRBJ2-1, the complete variable domain is DGGITQSPKYLFRKEGQNVTLSCEQNLNHDAMYWYRQDPGQGLRLIYYSQIVNDFQKGDIAEGYSVSREKKESFPLTVTSAQKNPTAFYLCASRLAGPRGDEQFFGPGTRLTVL.